This entry describes one TCR beta chain. This CDR3 comprises 16 residues. Trimming removed 2 bases from V and 0 bases from J, with 13 bases in between. Germline values: CDR1 SGHTA, CDR2 FQGNSA. This record belongs to a study of blood T cell repertoires in COVID-19. Assay used: immunoSEQ multiplex PCR; TCRdb lists only in-frame clones, some missing. This sample has roughly 230,000 clones, with roughly 80% found just once. The V gene is TRBV7-2, the J gene TRBJ1-1; a possible D gene is TRBD1 (5 bases). The source of this sequence is a woman of 80 years or more with COVID-19, enrolled during active disease. The specimen sequenced was peripheral blood. This chain's CDR3 is CASSLRWGPMNTEAFF. CDR3 nucleotides: TGTGCCAGCAGCTTACGCTGGGGCCCGATGAACACTGAAGCTTTCTTT.